The TCR beta chain under discussion was sequenced for a study of chemoradiotherapy in HPV16-positive cancers. The junction had 6 bases not matched to a gene; V was cut back by 8 bases and J by 2 bases. Germline lookup yields CDR1 GTSNPN and CDR2 SVGIG (reference sequence). The CDR3 runs 12 residues. Sequencing used immunoSEQ multiplex PCR; TCRdb keeps in-frame clones, though not all of them. Of over 8,000 clones in the sample, roughly nine tenths were seen once. By share, this clone ranks as medium-sized. The gene calls are TRBV30 and TRBJ2-7, with 7 bases lining up with TRBD1. The sequencing here drew on blood, taken from a patient who underwent chemoradiotherapy. The source is a human donor with HPV-associated anogenital cancer. CDR3 in DNA: TGTGCCGCCCGACAGGGAACCTACGAGCAGTACTTC. The encoded protein is CAARQGTYEQYF.